The 6 T cell receptor beta chains below all came from one sample that was sequenced in a study of regulatory T cells in long-lasting Graves disease. In building TCR beta libraries, iRepertoire HTBI primers were used together with Arm-PCR of CDR3 regions. Each CDR3 protein is one row after TCRdb ran MiXCR on the multiplex PCR reads. The table records 500,000 or so distinct CDR3 sequences, about 15% of them present only once. Noted time point: newly diagnosed GD, antithyroid drugs for less than 3 months. Extracted RNA from PBMCs served as the source of the TCR library. These same data were also listed under a study on T cells in Graves' hyperthyroidism and ophthalmopathy.

Sequencing was performed on peripheral blood mononuclear cells (PBMCs), taken at new diagnosis, from a patient treated with antithyroid drugs. The receptors were sampled from a woman aged 35-65 years with Graves disease.

CDR3 protein: CASSLPGTDPYEQYF. The CDR3 coding sequence is TGCGCCAGCAGTCTTCCCGGGACGGATCCTTACGAGCAGTACTTC. The chain uses TRBV10-1 and TRBJ2-7; either TRBD1 or TRBD2 may fit D (5 bases each). Germline V CDR1 and CDR2: WNHNN, SYGVQD (reference sequence). Trimming removed 5 bases at V and 4 bases at J, with 18 bases between. The CDR3 runs 15 residues.

This clonotype was observed at least ten times. The genes are TRBV5-1 and TRBJ2-3; the match to TRBD2 covers 12 bases. The CDR3 loop spans 15 amino acids. Germline V CDR1 and CDR2: SGHRS, YFSETQ. J lost 2 bases, V lost 6 bases, and 4 bases had no gene match. This CDR3 reads CASTRTSGVTDTQYF. DNA of the CDR3: TGCGCCAGCACCAGGACTAGCGGGGTCACAGATACGCAGTATTTT.

This clonotype turned up a few times. Being one base from a much bigger clone, this may be a read error. The rearrangement joins TRBV2 to TRBJ1-3; a weak D match, TRBD1 (5 bases). This CDR3 has 14 residues. Germline CDR1 SNHLY, CDR2 FYNNEI. The CDR3 DNA is TGTGCCTGCAGTGAAACAGGCTCTGGAAACACCATATATTTT. As protein: CACSETGSGNTIYF.

This clonotype was counted only a few times. The chain joins TRBV12-3 or TRBV12-4 to TRBJ2-1; TRBD2 matches at 10 bases. This CDR3 is 15 amino acids long. V was pared by 5 bases and J by 9 bases, with 10 bases of the junction left unmatched. CDR3 nucleotide sequence: TGTGCCAGCAGTGCCACTAGCGGGGTTACCGTTGAGCAGTTCTTC. Translation: CASSATSGVTVEQFF.

Points on this clonotype: A junction end diverges from the germline sequence, so it may reflect a read error. The chain combines TRBV19 with TRBJ2-2; 9 nucleotides line up with TRBD1. The germline CDR1 and CDR2 sequences are LNHDA and SQIVND (reference sequence). There are 15 residues in the CDR3. CDR3 in amino acids: CASTIQGADAGELSF. CDR3 bases: TGTGCCAGTACCATACAGGGGGCTGACGCCGGGGAGCTGTCTTTT. The whole variable domain, filled in from reference TRBV19 and TRBJ2-2, reads DGGITQSPKYLFRKEGQNVTLSCEQNLNHDAMYWYRQDPGQGLRLIYYSQIVNDFQKGDIAEGYSVSREKKESFPLTVTSAQKNPTAFYLCASTIQGADAGELSFGEGSRLTVL.

This clonotype was counted many times. The chain combines TRBV7-8 with TRBJ2-3, with 12 positions matching TRBD2. This CDR3 has 17 amino acids. V gave up 5 bases and J gave up 0 bases; unmatched junction bases: 6. Looked up from germline, CDR1 is SGHVS and CDR2 is FQNEAQ. This CDR3 reads CASSKTSGGLSTDTQYF. CDR3 in DNA: TGTGCCAGCAGCAAGACTAGCGGGGGCCTTAGCACAGATACGCAGTATTTT.